The present T cell receptor (beta chain) was sequenced within a study of regulatory T cells in long-lasting Graves disease. Arm-PCR with iRepertoire HTBI primers amplified the CDR3 regions for these TCR beta libraries. TCRdb redid the calling of the multiplex PCR reads with MiXCR, one entry per CDR3 protein. The sample has a few hundred thousand distinct CDR3 sequences, approximately 23% seen once. The time point here: persistent/refractory GD, antithyroid drugs over 5 years with positive TRAb. RNA isolated from PBMCs was used to make the TCR library. The patients were enrolled through endocrinology in Xi'an, China. This clonotype was detected only a few times. Sequencing used peripheral blood mononuclear cells (PBMCs), obtained when the disease was refractory, from a patient treated with antithyroid drugs. This TCR was recovered from a woman in her thirties or forties with Graves disease.

The CDR3 reads CASSDPRNQPQHF. CDR3 in DNA: TGTGCCAGTAGTGATCCTCGAAATCAGCCCCAGCATTTT. The V and J genes are TRBV19 and TRBJ1-5, with D unclear. The CDR3 runs 13 residues. Between the trimmed V and J ends, which lost 5 bases and 4 bases, there was a span of 9 bases. CDR1 LNHDA and CDR2 SQIVND come from the germline V gene (reference sequence).